The entry below describes one T cell receptor beta chain. Its antigen is still unknown. The identical CDR3 is also encoded by other nucleotide sequences in the sample. Each donor was healthy, and each was a bone marrow donor. The CDR3 totals 15 residues. The germline CDR1 and CDR2 sequences are SGHRS and YFSETQ. Trimming took 4 bases from V and 5 from J; bases not matched to a gene: 7. Amplification used 60 Vbeta primers and 13 Jbeta primers. As processed by the authors: Approximately 72 million unique TCR beta chains, roughly 11 million of them shared, were counted by a later analysis. Generated by immunoSEQ multiplex PCR, the TCRdb table keeps only in-frame clones and is missing some. V, J and clone size reflect that table, while D and trimming were determined from the DNA. The table has around 190,000 clones, 65% to 80% seen once; the top ten hold 1.1%. These data are taken from a study of cytomegalovirus exposure and HLA in healthy donors.

Study-wide findings and caveats: There were under 200 TCR beta chains listed as cytomegalovirus-associated. An analysis was carried out later, and it reportedly showed fewer N-insertions in an Asian-associated ancestry cluster than the approximately 660-donor mean.

The chain carries TRBV5-1 and TRBJ1-1; 11 nucleotides match TRBD1. What was sequenced was PBMCs. This clonotype was sampled from a woman between 40 and 50 years old in good health and CMV-seronegative. Here the CDR3 DNA reads TGCGCCAGCAGCCCAGGACAGGGGGCGCGAACTGAAGCTTTCTTT. This encodes CASSPGQGARTEAFF. Full variable domain (rest looked up from reference TRBV5-1 and TRBJ1-1): KAGVTQTPRYLIKTRGQQVTLSCSPISGHRSVSWYQQTPGQGLQFLFEYFSETQRNKGNFPGRFSGRQFSNSRSEMNVSTLELGDSALYLCASSPGQGARTEAFFGQGTRLTVV.